This T cell receptor beta chain was observed in a study of CD8 T cell repertoires and HIV-1 epitope variants (dated by TCRdb to about 2020). With regard to the full study: T cells were stimulated in separate culture wells with each of twenty-five peptides representing autologous and known Gag and Nef epitope variants. For roughly 11 days the cultures were kept in IMDM with gentamicin, and on days 3 and 7 half of the media was changed with IL-2, IL-7 and IL-15 added. T cells were enriched using the EasySep Human T Cell Enrichment Kit and then co-cultured with an equal number of autologous T cell-negative cells acting as antigen-presenting cells. Tested epitopes included three Gag epitope families and Nef HW9 and YT9. A total of 83 T cell cultures were run, with each culture condition performed in triplicate except for one peptide, which was performed in duplicate. Control conditions included a CMV, EBV and flu peptide pool, the Ebola AY9 epitope as negative control, and a no-peptide well. An aliquot of 1M T cells was set aside as an uncultured baseline condition, separate from the roughly 87 T cell cultures.

Study-level results and caveats: Several clonotypes recognized the Nef KF9 family and one clonotype recognized the HW9 family, while no responses to the TAALDMSHF plasma variant were seen. The assay identified only TCR beta chains and indicated proliferation in response to antigen, without indicating T cell function or cytokine profile. Eight or nine antigen-specific TCR beta clonotypes were identified, and about 6 of them appeared cross-reactive for autologous or known escape epitope variants.

This clone has only a few counts. The antigen it recognizes is unknown. No base-level quality is on record; no much larger clone is a single base apart. Sequencing of TCR beta CDR3 regions was done on the immunoSEQ platform at survey depth. The QIAamp DNA micro kit was used to extract genomic DNA from every cultured and uncultured CD8+ T cell population. In the original analysis: Samples with fewer than 5,000 productive reads were excluded, resulting in the removal of 5 of the 75 HIV peptide-stimulated cultures. Sequences were trimmed to CDR3 by a MANAFEST web app, and nonproductive sequences, CDR3s under 5 amino acids, and sequences not starting with C or ending with F/W were removed. Clonotypes were classified as antigen-specific only if expansion was observed in at least 2 of 3 replicates versus the no-peptide control at FDR 0.01, only within one epitope family. A specific clonotype also had to show a frequency at least fivefold higher than in wells stimulated with peptides from other epitope families. The source is immuneACCESS, and TCRdb retained only in-frame sequences with V and J called. Part of the clones is not carried over; for the studies checked, unresolved V genes explain less than half of this, and the remainder is unexplained. V, J and clone size reflect that table, while D and trimming were determined from the DNA. The sample yields under 100,000 clones; roughly four fifths were counted once. Of the sample, about a quarter falls within the top ten clones.

The EasySep Human CD8+ T Cell Enrichment Kit was used on day 10 to isolate CD8+ T cells from every culture. V ends up 5 bases short and J 0 bases short, with an unmatched junction base count of 6. CDR1 and CDR2 are read off the germline V gene as SGHTA and FQGNSA. Reading from cysteine to phenylalanine, the CDR3 counts 15 amino acids. CDR3 DNA only is kept here, 45 bases in frame from base 1. Sequenced sample: uncultured baseline CD8+ T cells from peripheral blood mononuclear cells (PBMCs). The TCR comes from a male donor with HIV. Recombination linked TRBV7-2 to TRBJ2-7, with 8 middle bases fitting TRBD2. The sequenced DNA: TGTGCCAGCAGCACCCCGACTAGCGTCTCCTACGAGCAGTACTTC. Its product reads: CASSTPTSVSYEQYF.